This TCR beta chain was found in a study of identical twins. This CDR3 spans 12 amino acids. The germline gives CDR1 DFQATT, CDR2 SNEGSKA (reference sequence). Trimming shortened V by 0 bases and J by 0 bases, and 2 bases separated the two germline ends. TCRdb reprocessed the 5' RACE reads via MiXCR and lists one record per CDR3 protein. There are some 660,000 distinct CDR3 sequences in the sample; 8% to 9% occur only once, and around 0.95% lies in the top ten. These records were also assigned to another study, of yellow fever vaccine responses in identical twins.

The sample comprised PBMCs. This TCR was sampled from a woman aged 18-29 years in good health. V is TRBV20-1 and J is TRBJ1-1; D unclear. CDR3 sequence (DNA): TGCAGTGCTAGAGATCTGAACACTGAAGCTTTCTTT. It yields the protein CSARDLNTEAFF.